Following are 20 T cell receptor beta chains from one sample sequenced in a study of CD8 T cells in ankylosing spondylitis. Whole-study findings and limits: A TCR beta motif of several highly homologous variants seemed to mark ankylosing spondylitis blood.

TCRdb called the 5' RACE reads again in MiXCR, with one record for every CDR3 protein. Of approximately 550,000 distinct CDR3 sequences detected, approximately 11% appear once; the ten largest clones hold almost 7%. Their antigens are not known. The sequenced material came from blood, either unsorted or a sorted T cell fraction (not recorded which). These receptors all stem from a male donor with ankylosing spondylitis.

J is TRBJ2-3 and V is TRBV5-6; a weak D match, TRBD2 (5 bases). The CDR3 is made up of 16 amino acids. The germline V gene encodes CDR1 SGHDT and CDR2 YYEEEE. Trimming pared 1 base from V and 4 bases from J, leaving 16 bases between. The CDR3 bases are TGTGCCAGCAGCTTGACCAGCGGAGAGGGCCCAGATACGCAGTATTTT. This gives the protein CASSLTSGEGPDTQYF.

This chain joins TRBV11-2 and TRBJ2-5, with TRBD1 identical over 7 bases. Germline V gene lookup returns CDR1 SGHAT and CDR2 FQNNGV. V shed 5 bases, J shed 2 bases, and the junction held 11 bases outside the gene matches. The CDR3 is 16 amino acids. The CDR3, as DNA: TGTGCCAGCAGCCTTAGGGGCCGGGACAGTCAAGAGACCCAGTACTTC. Residues: CASSLRGRDSQETQYF.

This clonotype was seen a handful of times. This chain connects TRBV20-1 to TRBJ2-5; the D gene is possibly TRBD2 (5 bases). This CDR3 has 13 residues. Germline CDR1 reads DFQATT; CDR2 reads SNEGSKA (reference sequence). V was trimmed by 0 bases and J by 12 bases, leaving 17 bases between them. The CDR3: CSARDGPSTTEYF. The CDR3, as DNA: TGCAGTGCTAGAGATGGACCTAGCACTACTGAGTACTTC.

The gene calls are TRBV3-1 and TRBJ1-5; 8 bases are a match to TRBD1. The CDR3 runs 14 residues. In germline, CDR1 is LGHDT, CDR2 YNNKEL (reference sequence). J was trimmed by 6 bases and V by 1 base; bases with no gene match: 2. The DNA for the CDR3 is TGTGCCAGCAGCCAAGCAGGGGGCAGTCAGCCCCAGCATTTT. Translation gives CASSQAGGSQPQHF.

The J gene is TRBJ1-5, the V gene TRBV27; D gene unclear. Germline V CDR1 and CDR2: MNHEY, SMNVEV (reference sequence). Trimming removed 5 bases from V and 0 bases from J, with 11 bases in between. CDR3 length equals 15 residues. In nucleotides, the CDR3 is TGTGCCAGCAGTGAAACCCCTTATAGCAATCAGCCCCAGCATTTT. It specifies CASSETPYSNQPQHF.

This chain links TRBV6-1 with TRBJ2-2; TRBD1 is a possible D gene (6 bases). In germline, CDR1 is MNHNS, CDR2 SASEGT. The CDR3 has 14 residues. V gave up 7 bases and J gave up 2 bases, with 11 bases separating them. The CDR3 here is CASTTTGNTGELFF. CDR3 sequence (DNA): TGTGCCAGCACCACGACAGGAAACACCGGGGAGCTGTTTTTT.

The chain carries TRBV10-3 and TRBJ2-6; the D gene is possibly TRBD1 (6 bases). This CDR3 region has 13 residues. Per germline, CDR1 ENHRY and CDR2 SYGVKD. V was pared by 8 bases and J by 4 bases, with 9 bases between. This CDR3 is CAIGGSGANVLTF. The CDR3 nucleotides are TGTGCCATCGGGGGCTCAGGGGCCAACGTCCTGACTTTC.

The CDR3 here is CSASTGLAGAGADNEQFF. The CDR3 coding sequence is TGCAGTGCTAGTACAGGGCTAGCGGGAGCCGGCGCGGACAATGAGCAGTTCTTC. The chain links TRBV20-1 to TRBJ2-1, with 10 bases that match TRBD2. V lost 3 bases to trimming and J lost 5 bases; unmatched junction nucleotides: 16. CDR1 and CDR2 from the germline V gene are DFQATT and SNEGSKA (reference sequence). This CDR3 region has 18 residues.

This clonotype was seen once. The chain recombines TRBV30 with TRBJ1-1, with a tentative D call TRBD1 (5 bases). Germline CDR1 reads GTSNPN; CDR2 reads SVGIG (reference sequence). CDR3 size: 12 residues. With 7 bases removed from V and 5 bases from J, the gap between germline ends came to 14 bases. The CDR3 is CAFTGGWTEAFF. CDR3 sequence (DNA): TGTGCCTTCACCGGGGGGTGGACTGAAGCTTTCTTT.

This clonotype was seen more than once but under ten times. The V call is TRBV7-2, the J call TRBJ2-3, with D possibly called TRBD1 or TRBD2 (5 bases each). The V end was cut by 4 bases, the J end by 4 bases, with 15 bases between. This CDR3 spans 15 amino acids. CDR1 is SGHTA and CDR2 is FQGNSA in the germline V gene. The DNA for the CDR3 is TGTGCCAGCAGCTCCCCTACTTTGGGGGCAGATACGCAGTATTTT. Its translation: CASSSPTLGADTQYF. Looking up the rest from reference TRBV7-2 and TRBJ2-3 gives the full variable domain: GAGVSQSPSNKVTEKGKDVELRCDPISGHTALYWYRQSLGQGLEFLIYFQGNSAPDKSGLPSDRFSAERTGGSVSTLTIQRTQQEDSAVYLCASSSPTLGADTQYFGPGTRLTVL.

This clonotype was seen many times. The J gene is TRBJ2-5, the V gene TRBV3-1; TRBD1 matches at 7 bases. V trimming: 4 bases; J trimming: 5 bases; junction bases outside the gene matches: 7. The germline gives CDR1 LGHDT, CDR2 YNNKEL (reference sequence). The CDR3 covers 14 residues. The CDR3 DNA reads TGTGCCAGCAGCCCTCGGGACAGCAGGGAGACCCAGTACTTC. This translates into CASSPRDSRETQYF.

This clonotype was picked up a small number of times. The rearrangement links TRBV13 to TRBJ2-3; possibly TRBD1 or TRBD2 for D (6 bases each). The CDR3 covers 15 residues. Germline CDR1 and CDR2: PRHDT and FYEKMQ (reference sequence). The V end lost 5 bases, the J end lost 5 bases, and 17 bases lay between the germline ends. The CDR3 region is CASSPGDFPGDTQYF. The CDR3 bases are TGTGCCAGCAGCCCAGGGGACTTCCCTGGAGATACGCAGTATTTT. The full variable domain, its missing parts supplied by reference TRBV13 and TRBJ2-3, is AAGVIQSPRHLIKEKRETATLKCYPIPRHDTVYWYQQGPGQDPQFLISFYEKMQSDKGSIPDRFSAQQFSDYHSELNMSSLELGDSALYFCASSPGDFPGDTQYFGPGTRLTVL.

At least ten counts were recorded for this clonotype. This chain connects TRBV12-3 or TRBV12-4 to TRBJ2-7; TRBD2 is a possible D gene (5 bases). This CDR3 is 11 amino acids long. The V end lost 6 bases, the J end lost 5 bases, and 8 bases lay between the germline ends. CDR3 nucleotide sequence: TGTGCCAGCAGCCACGGGGACGAGCAGTACGTC. Translated: CASSHGDEQYV.

V usage is TRBV20-1 and J usage is TRBJ2-1; possibly TRBD2 for D (6 bases). This CDR3 spans 11 amino acids. Germline V gene lookup returns CDR1 DFQATT and CDR2 SNEGSKA (reference sequence). V lost 5 bases and J lost 10, with 12 bases in between. In DNA form, the CDR3 reads TGCAGTGCTGGGACTTCCTGGGAGCAGTTCTTC. It codes for CSAGTSWEQFF.

This clonotype occurred many times. The gene calls are TRBV7-9 and TRBJ2-5; D remains unclear. The CDR3 totals 14 residues. The V gene's germline CDR1 is SEHNR and CDR2 FQNEAQ (reference sequence). Trimming removed 3 bases at V and 3 bases at J, with 11 bases between. The DNA of the CDR3 is TGTGCCAGCAGCTTTGCCCCAGATAAAGAGACCCAGTACTTC. Its protein product is CASSFAPDKETQYF.

This clonotype showed up just a few times. This rearrangement joins TRBV5-1 to TRBJ1-2, with TRBD1 identical over 7 bases. CDR3 size: 14 residues. CDR1 and CDR2 from the germline V gene are SGHRS and YFSETQ. The J segment lost 8 bases and the V segment lost 0 bases, leaving 7 bases of the junction unmatched. The CDR3 nucleotides are TGCGCCAGCAGCTTGGAGGGGGCAGGGATAGGCTACACCTTC. Translation: CASSLEGAGIGYTF. The variable domain in full, with the rest retrieved from reference TRBV5-1 and TRBJ1-2, is KAGVTQTPRYLIKTRGQQVTLSCSPISGHRSVSWYQQTPGQGLQFLFEYFSETQRNKGNFPGRFSGRQFSNSRSEMNVSTLELGDSALYLCASSLEGAGIGYTFGSGTRLTVV.

This clonotype was seen a handful of times. The chain links TRBV7-2 to TRBJ2-2; 9 bases align to TRBD1. This CDR3 has 15 residues. The ends lost 4 bases at V and 6 bases at J; junction bases unmatched: 6. Germline CDR1 reads SGHTA; CDR2 reads FQGNSA. The CDR3 DNA reads as TGTGCCAGCAGCTACACACAGGGGGCGGCCGGGGAGCTGTTTTTT. Protein sequence: CASSYTQGAAGELFF.

The J gene is TRBJ2-2, the V gene TRBV12-3 or TRBV12-4; 7 nucleotides line up with TRBD1. The J segment lost 5 bases and the V segment lost 3 bases, leaving 6 bases of the junction unmatched. The CDR3 extends over 15 amino acids. The DNA of the CDR3 is TGTGCCAGCAGTTTCTACCAGGGGGATACCGGGGAGCTGTTTTTT. It yields the protein CASSFYQGDTGELFF.

This clonotype was observed a handful of times. The chain is built from TRBV15 and TRBJ2-3; a weak D match, TRBD2 (6 bases). The CDR3 spans 16 residues. V was trimmed by 1 base and J by 2 bases, leaving 13 bases between them. CDR1 and CDR2 from the germline V gene are LNHNV and YYDKDF (reference sequence). CDR3 nucleotides: TGTGCCACCAGCAGAGGGAGGCGGGATCCCACAGATACGCAGTATTTT. This encodes CATSRGRRDPTDTQYF.

The J gene is TRBJ1-2, the V gene TRBV20-1; D unresolved. Trimming took off 0 bases at V and 6 bases at J, with 11 bases between the two ends. Germline-derived CDR1 and CDR2 are DFQATT and SNEGSKA (reference sequence). The CDR3 is 13 amino acids. DNA for the CDR3: TGCAGTGCTAGAGAATCAGGAAGGGATGGCTACACCTTC. Amino acid sequence: CSARESGRDGYTF.